This is a list of T cell receptor beta chains from one sample in a study of post-analysis software for immune sequencing data. TCRdb re-analysed the PCR reads in MiXCR, keeping a single row per CDR3 protein. The table lists hundreds of thousands of distinct CDR3 sequences, around 64% of them singletons. Sequences were obtained from blood. These receptor sequences come from a girl aged 2 to 10 with multiple sclerosis. Each CDR3 is given with its conserved first and last residue. The order of the fields is clone size, D gene, J gene, V gene, CDR3 protein, CDR3 DNA. The D gene is left open where the match is weak. A clone size is listed for some rows: how often the clone was seen (once, few, many), or a class if it is expanded.

abundance: -; d_gene: -; j_gene: TRBJ2-5; v_gene: TRBV29-1; CDR3aa: CSVESLLQETQYF; CDR3nt: TGCAGCGTTGAGTCGCTACTGCAAGAGACCCAGTACTTC
abundance: -; d_gene: -; j_gene: TRBJ2-5; v_gene: TRBV10-2; CDR3aa: CASRVRDWPETQYF; CDR3nt: TGCGCCAGCAGGGTCCGGGACTGGCCAGAGACCCAGTACTTC
abundance: -; d_gene: TRBD1; j_gene: TRBJ1-6; v_gene: TRBV14; CDR3aa: CASSPMGTGDQPLHF; CDR3nt: TGTGCCAGCAGCCCGATGGGGACAGGGGACCAACCCCTCCACTTT
abundance: -; d_gene: TRBD1; j_gene: TRBJ1-5; v_gene: TRBV12-3/TRBV12-4; CDR3aa: CASSFQGEQPQHF; CDR3nt: TGTGCCAGCAGTTTTCAGGGGGAGCAGCCCCAGCATTTT
abundance: few; d_gene: -; j_gene: TRBJ2-7; v_gene: TRBV7-6; CDR3aa: CASNQGGHYEQYF; CDR3nt: TGTGCCAGCAACCAAGGGGGGCACTACGAGCAGTACTTC
abundance: -; d_gene: -; j_gene: TRBJ1-5; v_gene: TRBV6-2/TRBV6-3; CDR3aa: CASSYSGQEYSNQPQHF; CDR3nt: TGTGCCAGCAGTTACTCCGGCCAGGAGTATAGCAATCAGCCCCAGCATTTT
abundance: -; d_gene: TRBD2; j_gene: TRBJ2-1; v_gene: TRBV29-1; CDR3aa: CSVVHPKLAGWNEQFF; CDR3nt: TGCAGCGTTGTCCATCCAAAACTAGCGGGGTGGAATGAGCAGTTCTTC
abundance: -; d_gene: TRBD2; j_gene: TRBJ2-3; v_gene: TRBV6-5; CDR3aa: CASSGEGLAATDTQYF; CDR3nt: TGTGCCAGCTCTGGGGAGGGACTAGCGGCCACAGATACGCAGTATTTT
abundance: few; d_gene: -; j_gene: TRBJ1-2; v_gene: TRBV6-5; CDR3aa: CATSGLANYGYTF; CDR3nt: TGTGCCACCTCTGGCCTAGCTAACTATGGCTACACCTTC
abundance: -; d_gene: -; j_gene: TRBJ2-1; v_gene: TRBV11-2; CDR3aa: CASSLVLSIRAGDSYNEQFF; CDR3nt: TGTGCCAGCAGCTTAGTCTTATCTATTCGGGCGGGTGACTCCTACAATGAGCAGTTCTTC
abundance: -; d_gene: TRBD1; j_gene: TRBJ1-1; v_gene: TRBV3-1; CDR3aa: CASSQDPGRGLRGTEAFF; CDR3nt: TGTGCCAGCAGCCAAGATCCGGGCAGGGGGCTGAGGGGCACTGAAGCTTTCTTT
abundance: -; d_gene: -; j_gene: TRBJ2-7; v_gene: TRBV21-1; CDR3aa: CASSKISGRAGDYEQYF; CDR3nt: TGTGCCAGCAGCAAGATTAGCGGGAGGGCGGGGGACTACGAGCAGTACTTC
abundance: -; d_gene: -; j_gene: TRBJ2-6; v_gene: TRBV29-1; CDR3aa: CSVEDESGANVLTF; CDR3nt: TGCAGCGTGGAGGATGAGTCTGGGGCCAACGTCCTGACTTTC
abundance: -; d_gene: TRBD2; j_gene: TRBJ2-7; v_gene: TRBV5-1; CDR3aa: CASSSIAGTYEQYF; CDR3nt: TGCGCCAGCAGCTCTATAGCGGGGACCTACGAGCAGTACTTC
abundance: -; d_gene: -; j_gene: TRBJ1-2; v_gene: TRBV15; CDR3aa: CATSSASKNYGYTF; CDR3nt: TGTGCCACCAGCTCGGCGTCAAAAAACTATGGCTACACCTTC
abundance: -; d_gene: -; j_gene: TRBJ2-3; v_gene: TRBV12-3/TRBV12-4; CDR3aa: CASSNQGRSTDTQYF; CDR3nt: TGTGCCAGCAGTAACCAGGGACGGAGCACAGATACGCAGTATTTT